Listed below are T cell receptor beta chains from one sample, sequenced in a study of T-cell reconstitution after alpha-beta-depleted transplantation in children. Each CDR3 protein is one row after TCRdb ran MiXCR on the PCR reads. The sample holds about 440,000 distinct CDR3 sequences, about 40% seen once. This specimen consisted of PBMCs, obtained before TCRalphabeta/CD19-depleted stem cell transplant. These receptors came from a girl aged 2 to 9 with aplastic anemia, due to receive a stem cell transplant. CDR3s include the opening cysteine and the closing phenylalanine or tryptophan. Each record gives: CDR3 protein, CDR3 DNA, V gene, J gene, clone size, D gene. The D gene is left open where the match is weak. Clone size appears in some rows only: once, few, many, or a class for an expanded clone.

CDR3aa: CASSLGTNTREQFF
CDR3nt: TGTGCCAGCAGTTTGGGGACTAATACGAGGGAGCAGTTCTTC
v_gene: TRBV12-3/TRBV12-4
j_gene: TRBJ2-1
abundance: many
d_gene: TRBD2

CDR3aa: CASSNRESYEQYF
CDR3nt: TGTGCCAGCAGTAACAGGGAATCCTACGAGCAGTACTTC
v_gene: TRBV7-9
j_gene: TRBJ2-7
abundance: few
d_gene: NA

CDR3aa: CASSDSSFLAGDQETQYF
CDR3nt: TGTGCCAGCAGCGACTCCTCCTTTTTAGCGGGAGACCAAGAGACCCAGTACTTC
v_gene: TRBV7-6
j_gene: TRBJ2-5
abundance: NA
d_gene: TRBD2

CDR3aa: CASNGRSYEQYF
CDR3nt: TGTGCCAGTAACGGGCGATCCTACGAGCAGTACTTC
v_gene: TRBV28
j_gene: TRBJ2-7
abundance: NA
d_gene: NA

CDR3aa: CASSSGAGGGNEQFF
CDR3nt: TGTGCCAGCAGCTCCGGAGCGGGAGGGGGCAATGAGCAGTTCTTC
v_gene: TRBV7-9
j_gene: TRBJ2-1
abundance: many
d_gene: TRBD2

CDR3aa: CASSWMTSGPTDTQYF
CDR3nt: TGCGCCAGCAGCTGGATGACTAGCGGCCCCACAGATACGCAGTATTTT
v_gene: TRBV5-1
j_gene: TRBJ2-3
abundance: NA
d_gene: TRBD2

CDR3aa: CSARIWQTSYEQYF
CDR3nt: TGCAGTGCTAGGATTTGGCAGACAAGTTACGAGCAGTACTTC
v_gene: TRBV20-1
j_gene: TRBJ2-7
abundance: NA
d_gene: NA

CDR3aa: CASSLPSGYLVETQYF
CDR3nt: TGTGCCAGCAGCTTACCAAGCGGCTATTTAGTCGAGACCCAGTACTTC
v_gene: TRBV7-2
j_gene: TRBJ2-5
abundance: NA
d_gene: NA

CDR3aa: CASSLFNEKLFF
CDR3nt: TGTGCCAGCAGCTTGTTTAACGAAAAACTGTTTTTT
v_gene: TRBV7-9
j_gene: TRBJ1-4
abundance: NA
d_gene: NA

CDR3aa: CASSPAGVGYTF
CDR3nt: TGTGCCAGCAGCCCTGCAGGGGTTGGCTACACCTTC
v_gene: TRBV7-9
j_gene: TRBJ1-2
abundance: NA
d_gene: NA

CDR3aa: CASSLREHNEQFF
CDR3nt: TGTGCCAGCAGTCTCCGGGAACACAATGAGCAGTTCTTC
v_gene: TRBV6-2/TRBV6-3
j_gene: TRBJ2-1
abundance: NA
d_gene: NA

CDR3aa: CASRSMGAQYF
CDR3nt: TGTGCCAGCAGGTCGATGGGGGCCCAGTACTTC
v_gene: TRBV7-2
j_gene: TRBJ2-5
abundance: few
d_gene: NA

CDR3aa: CASSPRRTTDTQYF
CDR3nt: TGTGCCAGCAGCCCGAGACGAACCACAGATACGCAGTATTTT
v_gene: TRBV11-2
j_gene: TRBJ2-3
abundance: NA
d_gene: NA

CDR3aa: CASSDRYYGYTF
CDR3nt: TGTGCCAGCAGCGACCGGTACTATGGCTACACCTTC
v_gene: TRBV6-1
j_gene: TRBJ1-2
abundance: many
d_gene: NA

CDR3aa: CSARPDRPEAFF
CDR3nt: TGCAGTGCTAGACCTGACAGACCTGAAGCTTTCTTT
v_gene: TRBV20-1
j_gene: TRBJ1-1
abundance: NA
d_gene: NA

CDR3aa: CSARGQMNTEAFF
CDR3nt: TGCAGTGCTAGAGGACAGATGAACACTGAAGCTTTCTTT
v_gene: TRBV20-1
j_gene: TRBJ1-1
abundance: NA
d_gene: NA

CDR3aa: CASSFLSGRGTGELFF
CDR3nt: TGTGCCAGCAGTTTCCTATCAGGGAGAGGGACCGGGGAGCTGTTTTTT
v_gene: TRBV28
j_gene: TRBJ2-2
abundance: NA
d_gene: NA